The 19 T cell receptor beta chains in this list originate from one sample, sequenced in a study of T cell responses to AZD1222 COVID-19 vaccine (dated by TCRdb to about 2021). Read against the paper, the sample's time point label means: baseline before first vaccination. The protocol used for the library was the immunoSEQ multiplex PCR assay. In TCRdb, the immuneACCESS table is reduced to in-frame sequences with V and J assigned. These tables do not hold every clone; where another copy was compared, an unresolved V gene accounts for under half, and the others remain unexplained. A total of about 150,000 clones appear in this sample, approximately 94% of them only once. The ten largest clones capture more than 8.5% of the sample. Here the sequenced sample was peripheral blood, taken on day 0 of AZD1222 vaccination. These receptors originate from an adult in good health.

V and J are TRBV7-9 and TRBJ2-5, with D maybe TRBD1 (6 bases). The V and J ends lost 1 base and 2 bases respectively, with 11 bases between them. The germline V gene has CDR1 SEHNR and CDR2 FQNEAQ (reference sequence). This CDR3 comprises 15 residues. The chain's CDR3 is CASSLGTAPQETQYF. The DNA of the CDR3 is TGTGCCAGCAGCTTAGGGACAGCCCCACAAGAGACCCAGTACTTC.

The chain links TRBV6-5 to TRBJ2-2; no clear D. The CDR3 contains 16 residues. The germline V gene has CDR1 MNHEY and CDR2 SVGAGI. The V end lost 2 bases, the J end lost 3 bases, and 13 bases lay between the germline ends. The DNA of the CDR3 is TGTGCCAGCAGTTACACGGCCGGTGCAGACACCGGGGAGCTGTTTTTT. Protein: CASSYTAGADTGELFF.

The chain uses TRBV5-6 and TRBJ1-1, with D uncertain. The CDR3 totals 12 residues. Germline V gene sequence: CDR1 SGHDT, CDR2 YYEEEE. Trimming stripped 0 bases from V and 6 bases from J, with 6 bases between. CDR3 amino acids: CASSLGWAEAFF. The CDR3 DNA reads TGTGCCAGCAGCTTGGGTTGGGCTGAAGCTTTCTTT.

The CDR3 DNA reads TGTGCCAGCAGTTTCCTAGGGCAGGGAGCCAATGGCTACACCTTC. Its translation is CASSFLGQGANGYTF. This sequence joins TRBV28 and TRBJ1-2; possible D gene TRBD1, 5 bases. The germline gives CDR1 MDHEN, CDR2 SYDVKM. The CDR3 totals 15 residues. The V and J ends lost 3 bases and 6 bases respectively, with 17 bases between them.

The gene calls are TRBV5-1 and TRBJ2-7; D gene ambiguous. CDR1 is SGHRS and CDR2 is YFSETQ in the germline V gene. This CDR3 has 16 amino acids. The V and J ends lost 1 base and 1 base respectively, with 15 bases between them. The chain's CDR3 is CASSLTHRIGSYEQYF. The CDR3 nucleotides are TGCGCCAGCAGCTTGACCCACAGAATCGGGTCCTACGAGCAGTACTTC.

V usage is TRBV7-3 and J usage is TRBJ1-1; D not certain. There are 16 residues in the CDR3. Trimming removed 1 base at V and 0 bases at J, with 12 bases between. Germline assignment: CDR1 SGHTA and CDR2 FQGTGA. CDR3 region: CASSLRGREVNTEAFF. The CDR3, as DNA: TGTGCCAGCAGCTTAAGAGGTCGGGAAGTGAACACTGAAGCTTTCTTT.

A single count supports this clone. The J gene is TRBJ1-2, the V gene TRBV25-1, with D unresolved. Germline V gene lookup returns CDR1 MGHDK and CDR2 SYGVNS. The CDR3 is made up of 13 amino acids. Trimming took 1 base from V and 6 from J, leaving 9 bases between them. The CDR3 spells CASSELLGHGYTF. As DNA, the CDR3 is TGTGCCAGCAGTGAATTATTAGGTCATGGCTACACCTTC.

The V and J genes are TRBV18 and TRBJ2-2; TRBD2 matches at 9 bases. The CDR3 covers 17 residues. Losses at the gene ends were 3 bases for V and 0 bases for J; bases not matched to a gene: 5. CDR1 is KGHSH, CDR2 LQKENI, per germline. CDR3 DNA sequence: TGTGCCAGCTCACCCGCATTAGCGGGGGCGAACACCGGGGAGCTGTTTTTT. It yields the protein CASSPALAGANTGELFF.

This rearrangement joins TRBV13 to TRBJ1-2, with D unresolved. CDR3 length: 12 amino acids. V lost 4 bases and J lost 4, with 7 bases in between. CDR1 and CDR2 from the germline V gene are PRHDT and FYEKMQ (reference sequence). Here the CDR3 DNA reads TGTGCCAGCAGCTCTCTAGGCTATGGCTACACCTTC. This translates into CASSSLGYGYTF.

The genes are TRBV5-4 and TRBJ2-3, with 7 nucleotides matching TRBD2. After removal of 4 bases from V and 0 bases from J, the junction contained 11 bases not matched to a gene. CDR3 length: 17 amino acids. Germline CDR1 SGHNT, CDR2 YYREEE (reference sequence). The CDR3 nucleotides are TGTGCCAGCAGCCCGCCCCCTAGCGGTGCTAGCACAGATACGCAGTATTTT. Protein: CASSPPPSGASTDTQYF.

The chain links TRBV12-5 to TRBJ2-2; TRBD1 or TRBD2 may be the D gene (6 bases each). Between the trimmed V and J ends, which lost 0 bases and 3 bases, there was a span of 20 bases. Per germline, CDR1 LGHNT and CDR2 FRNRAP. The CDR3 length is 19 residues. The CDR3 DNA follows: TGTGCTAGTGGTTTGGTACTTGGGAGGACAGAGAGATACACCGGGGAGCTGTTTTTT. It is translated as CASGLVLGRTERYTGELFF.

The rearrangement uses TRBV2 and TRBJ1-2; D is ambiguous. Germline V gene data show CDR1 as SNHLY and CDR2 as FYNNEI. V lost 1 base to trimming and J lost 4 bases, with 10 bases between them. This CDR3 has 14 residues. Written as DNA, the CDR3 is TGTGCCAGCAGTGAAGTGCCAGGCCCCTATGGCTACACCTTC. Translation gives CASSEVPGPYGYTF.

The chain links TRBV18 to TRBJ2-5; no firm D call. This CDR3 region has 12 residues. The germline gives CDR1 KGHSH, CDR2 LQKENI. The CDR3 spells CAAKDQQETQYF. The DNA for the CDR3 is TGTGCAGCCAAGGACCAACAAGAGACCCAGTACTTC.

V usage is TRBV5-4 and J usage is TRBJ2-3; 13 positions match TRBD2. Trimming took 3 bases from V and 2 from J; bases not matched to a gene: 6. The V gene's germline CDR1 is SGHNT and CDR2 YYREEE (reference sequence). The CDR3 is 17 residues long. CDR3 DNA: TGTGCCAGCAGCTCCAGACTAGCGGGGGGTCCCACAGATACGCAGTATTTT. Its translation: CASSSRLAGGPTDTQYF.

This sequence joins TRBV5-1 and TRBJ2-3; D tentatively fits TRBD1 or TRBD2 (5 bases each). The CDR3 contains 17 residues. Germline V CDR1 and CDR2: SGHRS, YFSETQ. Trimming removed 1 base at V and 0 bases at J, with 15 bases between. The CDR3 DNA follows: TGCGCCAGCAGCTTGTGGGGAGACAGTCTGAGCACAGATACGCAGTATTTT. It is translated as CASSLWGDSLSTDTQYF. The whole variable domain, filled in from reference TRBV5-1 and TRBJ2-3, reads KAGVTQTPRYLIKTRGQQVTLSCSPISGHRSVSWYQQTPGQGLQFLFEYFSETQRNKGNFPGRFSGRQFSNSRSEMNVSTLELGDSALYLCASSLWGDSLSTDTQYFGPGTRLTVL.

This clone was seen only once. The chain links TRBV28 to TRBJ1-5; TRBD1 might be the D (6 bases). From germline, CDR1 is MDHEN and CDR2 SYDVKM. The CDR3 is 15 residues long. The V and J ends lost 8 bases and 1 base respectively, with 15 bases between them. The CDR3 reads CASRGGGRSNQPQHF. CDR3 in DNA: TGTGCCAGCCGAGGGGGGGGTCGGAGCAATCAGCCCCAGCATTTT.

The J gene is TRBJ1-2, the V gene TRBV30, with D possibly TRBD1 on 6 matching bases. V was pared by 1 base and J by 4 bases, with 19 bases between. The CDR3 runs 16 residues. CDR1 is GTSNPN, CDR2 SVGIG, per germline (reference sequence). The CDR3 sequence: CAWSGGGSIRSYGYTF. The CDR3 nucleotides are TGTGCCTGGAGTGGAGGGGGATCCATCCGAAGCTATGGCTACACCTTC.

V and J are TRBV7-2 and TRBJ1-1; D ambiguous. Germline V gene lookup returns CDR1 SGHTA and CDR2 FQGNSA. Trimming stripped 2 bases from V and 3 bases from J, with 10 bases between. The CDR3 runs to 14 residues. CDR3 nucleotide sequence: TGTGCCAGCAGCTTAATAGGGCGGGACACTGAAGCTTTCTTT. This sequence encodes CASSLIGRDTEAFF.

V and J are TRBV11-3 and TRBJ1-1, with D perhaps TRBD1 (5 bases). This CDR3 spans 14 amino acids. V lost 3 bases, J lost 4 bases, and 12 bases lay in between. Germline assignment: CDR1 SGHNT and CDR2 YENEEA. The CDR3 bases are TGTGCCAGCAGCTTCTCCGGGGCTAGCACTGAAGCTTTCTTT. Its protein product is CASSFSGASTEAFF.